This entry features one T cell receptor (beta chain) sequence. This CDR3 is also generated by other DNA sequences in the sample. This record comes from a study of blood T cell repertoires in COVID-19. Background on the study: The samples span acute and convalescent COVID-19 from the United States, Italy and Spain. In each case, the material was cDNA or gDNA derived from T cells, B-cell-depleted T cells, or PBMCs.

Per the study methods: Nucleated cell counts were estimated from reference gene primer amplification. Sequencing was performed with immunoSEQ multiplex PCR; in TCRdb, only in-frame clones are kept and a portion is missing. D and trimming were read from the DNA, whereas the V and J calls and clone size are those reported in that table. The sample contains some 50,000 clones, approximately 81% of which appear only once. The CDR3 has 13 residues. Germline assignment: CDR1 SGHRS and CDR2 YFSETQ. V lost 4 bases, J lost 0 bases, and 8 bases lay in between. The gene calls are TRBV5-1 and TRBJ2-7; D is perhaps TRBD2 (5 bases). The receptor was derived from a man aged 50-59 years with acute or convalescent COVID-19. Source material: peripheral blood. Here the CDR3 DNA reads TGCGCCAGCAGCCTAGCTTCCTCCTACGAGCAGTACTTC. Encoded protein: CASSLASSYEQYF.